The 4 T cell receptor beta chains listed next were all sequenced from one sample in a study of T cell repertoires in cytomegalovirus infection. Their antigens remain unidentified. TCRdb reprocessed the reads via MiXCR and lists one record per CDR3 protein. Of around 300,000 distinct CDR3 sequences listed, less than 25% are singletons. The sequenced sample was cultured PBMCs, obtained from culture after CMV antigen stimulation. These receptor sequences come from a human donor in good health (CMV status not recorded). Some clones in this sample may be carry-over from other donors' samples.

This chain joins TRBV7-3 and TRBJ2-3, with 9 nucleotides matching TRBD2. Losses at the gene ends were 5 bases for V and 1 base for J; bases not matched to a gene: 10. The CDR3 has 17 residues. CDR1 and CDR2 from the germline V gene are SGHTA and FQGTGA. CDR3 nucleotides: TGTGCCAGCAGCCGACTCCCCTTAGCGGGGGGCACAGATACGCAGTATTTT. It translates to CASSRLPLAGGTDTQYF.

This clonotype was observed a few times. This chain links TRBV7-9 with TRBJ2-1, with a tentative D call TRBD2 (5 bases). CDR3 size: 15 residues. Trimming pared 5 bases from V and 7 bases from J, leaving 18 bases between. The germline gives CDR1 SEHNR, CDR2 FQNEAQ (reference sequence). CDR3 nucleotide sequence: TGTGCCAGCAGCCGTCCCCTAACGGAGGTGAATGAGCAGTTCTTC. It yields the protein CASSRPLTEVNEQFF.

This clonotype has just a few counts. The rearrangement joins TRBV6-5 to TRBJ1-3, with a tentative D call TRBD1 (5 bases). Germline values: CDR1 MNHEY, CDR2 SVGAGI. The CDR3 covers 16 residues. The V gene lost 10 bases and the J gene lost 3 bases, with 22 bases spanning the gap. The CDR3 reads CAIPFRAGSLGNTIYF. In DNA, the CDR3 is TGTGCCATTCCTTTCCGGGCAGGGAGCCTTGGAAACACCATATATTTT.

This sequence joins TRBV12-3 or TRBV12-4 and TRBJ1-6; D gene unclear. The CDR3 is made up of 12 amino acids. The ends were cut back, 3 bases at V and 8 bases at J, with 5 bases in the middle. In nucleotides, the CDR3 is TGTGCCAGCAGTTTTGATGATTCACCCCTCCACTTT. The encoded protein is CASSFDDSPLHF.